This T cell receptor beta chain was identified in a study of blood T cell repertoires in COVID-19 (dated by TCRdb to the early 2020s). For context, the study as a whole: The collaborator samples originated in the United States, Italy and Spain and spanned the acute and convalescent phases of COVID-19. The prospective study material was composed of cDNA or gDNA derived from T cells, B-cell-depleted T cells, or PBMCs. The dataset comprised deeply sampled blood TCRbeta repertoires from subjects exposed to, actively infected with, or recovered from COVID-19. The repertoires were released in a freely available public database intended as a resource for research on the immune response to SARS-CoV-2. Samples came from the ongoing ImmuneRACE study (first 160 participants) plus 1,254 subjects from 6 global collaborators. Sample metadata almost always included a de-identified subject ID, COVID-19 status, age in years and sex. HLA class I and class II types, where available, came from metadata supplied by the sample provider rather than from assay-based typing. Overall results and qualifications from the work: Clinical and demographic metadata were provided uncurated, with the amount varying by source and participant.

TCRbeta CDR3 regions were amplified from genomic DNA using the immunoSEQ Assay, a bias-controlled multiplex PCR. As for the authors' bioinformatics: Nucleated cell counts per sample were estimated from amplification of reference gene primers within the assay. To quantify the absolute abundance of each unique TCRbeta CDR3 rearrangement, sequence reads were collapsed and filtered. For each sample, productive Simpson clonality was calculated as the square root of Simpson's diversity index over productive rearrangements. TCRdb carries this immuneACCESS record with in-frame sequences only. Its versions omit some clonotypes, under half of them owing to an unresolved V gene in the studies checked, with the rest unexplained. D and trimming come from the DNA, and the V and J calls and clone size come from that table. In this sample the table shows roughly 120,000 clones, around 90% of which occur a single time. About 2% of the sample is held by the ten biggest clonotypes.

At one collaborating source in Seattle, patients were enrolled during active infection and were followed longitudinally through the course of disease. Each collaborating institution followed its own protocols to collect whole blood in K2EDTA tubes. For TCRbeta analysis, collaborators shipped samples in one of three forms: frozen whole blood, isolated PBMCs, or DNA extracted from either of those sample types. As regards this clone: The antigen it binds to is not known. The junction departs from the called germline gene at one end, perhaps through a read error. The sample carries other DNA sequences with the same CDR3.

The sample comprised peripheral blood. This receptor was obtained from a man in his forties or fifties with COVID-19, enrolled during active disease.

For the CDR3, the sequence is CASSLAGANTGELFF. The DNA sequence reads TGCGCCAGCAGCTTGGCAGGGGCGAATACCGGGGAGCTGTTTTTT. This receptor chain uses TRBV5-1 and TRBJ2-2, with a weak D call of TRBD1 (6 bases match). Its CDR3 holds 15 amino acids, cysteine through phenylalanine. Only CDR3 DNA is held: 45 bases, read in frame from base 1. Looking up the germline V gene yields CDR1 SGHRS and CDR2 YFSETQ.